These 25 T cell receptor beta chains originate from one sample sequenced in a study of cytomegalovirus exposure and HLA in healthy donors. Primers included in the PCR were 60 Vbeta and 13 Jbeta primers. Profiling relied on immunoSEQ multiplex PCR, and the TCRdb table lists in-frame clones only, not all of them. Seen here are some 140,000 clones, 73% observed once, and the top ten hold roughly 1.3%. Sequencing was carried out using PBMCs. These receptors originate from a woman in her forties in good health and CMV-seronegative.

This chain connects TRBV4-3 to TRBJ2-3; the match to TRBD2 covers 7 bases. J was trimmed by 6 bases and V by 4 bases; bases with no gene match: 10. CDR3 length: 15 residues. The germline V gene has CDR1 LGHNA and CDR2 YSLEER. The CDR3 DNA reads TGCGCCAGCAGCCCACAACGGGGGGTCGGGGATACGCAGTATTTT. This gives the protein CASSPQRGVGDTQYF.

This sequence joins TRBV19 and TRBJ2-3, with 9 bases fitting TRBD2. The length of the CDR3 is 16 residues. J gave up 4 bases and V 4 bases, and 9 bases lay outside the gene matches. Germline loops: CDR1 LNHDA, CDR2 SQIVND (reference sequence). The CDR3 DNA reads TGTGCCAGTAGTAGGGCTAGCGGGGAGTTTGCAGATACGCAGTATTTT. Its protein product is CASSRASGEFADTQYF.

This clone was counted only a few times. This sequence joins TRBV6-5 and TRBJ1-2, with 12 bases matching TRBD1. Unmatched junction bases numbered 2, after V lost 1 base and J lost 2 bases. This CDR3 comprises 16 residues. CDR1 and CDR2 from the germline V gene are MNHEY and SVGAGI. CDR3 in DNA: TGTGCCAGCAGTTACTGGGGACAGGGGGCAAACTATGGCTACACCTTC. Encoded protein: CASSYWGQGANYGYTF.

The chain has TRBV28 and TRBJ2-7, with a possible D match to TRBD1 (6 bases). Per germline, CDR1 MDHEN and CDR2 SYDVKM. Trimming took 3 bases from V and 2 from J, leaving 11 bases between them. The CDR3 extends over 14 amino acids. CDR3 sequence: CASSFGTSTYEQYV. The CDR3 nucleotides are TGTGCCAGCAGTTTTGGGACATCCACCTACGAGCAGTACGTC.

This clone came up a few times. Distinct nucleotide sequences in the sample also encode this CDR3. This chain links TRBV2 with TRBJ1-2; D remains ambiguous. The CDR3 extends over 14 amino acids. Trimming cost V 4 bases and J 4 bases, with 13 bases left between them. CDR1 is SNHLY, CDR2 FYNNEI, per germline. CDR3 region: CASSGPGISYGYTF. The CDR3, as DNA: TGTGCCAGCAGTGGTCCGGGAATAAGCTATGGCTACACCTTC. The full variable domain, rest sourced from reference TRBV2 and TRBJ1-2, is EPEVTQTPSHQVTQMGQEVILRCVPISNHLYFYWYRQILGQKVEFLVSFYNNEISEKSEIFDDQFSVERPDGSNFTLKIRSTKLEDSAMYFCASSGPGISYGYTFGSGTRLTVV.

The DNA of the CDR3 is TGTGCCAGCAGCCCGGGCGGACAGGTTCACACCGGGGAGCTGTTTTTT. Translation gives CASSPGGQVHTGELFF. The chain uses TRBV7-3 and TRBJ2-2; 7 nucleotides align to TRBD1. This CDR3 spans 16 amino acids. The V segment lost 5 bases and the J segment 3 bases; nucleotides outside the gene matches: 9. Germline CDR1 SGHTA, CDR2 FQGTGA. The full variable domain, completed using reference TRBV7-3 and TRBJ2-2, is GAGVSQTPSNKVTEKGKYVELRCDPISGHTALYWYRQSLGQGPEFLIYFQGTGAADDSGLPNDRFFAVRPEGSVSTLKIQRTERGDSAVYLCASSPGGQVHTGELFFGEGSRLTVL.

This chain joins TRBV29-1 and TRBJ2-1; 10 bases fit TRBD2. This CDR3 is built from 19 residues. Germline CDR1 is SQVTM and CDR2 is ANQGSEA. Trimming removed 4 bases from V and 5 bases from J; junction bases left unmatched: 20. Here the CDR3 DNA reads TGCAGCGTTGTAATGGGGACAGTGTTACTAGCGGGGCCTAACAATGAGCAGTTCTTC. Translating gives CSVVMGTVLLAGPNNEQFF.

V and J are TRBV4-1 and TRBJ1-1; TRBD1 matches at 9 bases. Losses at the gene ends were 2 bases for V and 3 bases for J; bases not matched to a gene: 4. Germline-derived CDR1 and CDR2 are MGHRA and YSYEKL. CDR3 length equals 15 residues. The CDR3 nucleotides read TGCGCCAGCAGCCAAAGGACAGGGGTTGACACTGAAGCTTTCTTT. It codes for CASSQRTGVDTEAFF.

In this sample, this clone turned up once. The chain recombines TRBV27 with TRBJ2-5; 8 bases match TRBD2. The CDR3 is made up of 15 amino acids. Looked up from germline, CDR1 is MNHEY and CDR2 is SMNVEV (reference sequence). J was trimmed by 2 bases and V by 3 bases; bases with no gene match: 5. CDR3 amino acids: CASSFSSGGQETQYF. In DNA form, the CDR3 reads TGTGCCAGCAGTTTTTCTTCGGGGGGGCAAGAGACCCAGTACTTC.

The chain joins TRBV7-2 to TRBJ1-5; 8 nucleotides align to TRBD1. The CDR3 is 15 amino acids. Germline V CDR1 and CDR2: SGHTA, FQGNSA. Unmatched junction bases numbered 8, after V lost 5 bases and J lost 5 bases. In DNA form, the CDR3 reads TGTGCCAGCAGCCTTGACAGGGGAGGTTATCAGCCCCAGCATTTT. This encodes CASSLDRGGYQPQHF.

The chain is built from TRBV7-9 and TRBJ1-5; D unresolved. Germline CDR1 SEHNR, CDR2 FQNEAQ (reference sequence). V gave up 2 bases and J gave up 0 bases, with 17 bases separating them. The CDR3 sequence is 18 residues long. The CDR3 sequence: CASSLRSSHLYSNQPQHF. The CDR3 coding sequence is TGTGCCAGCAGCTTACGATCCAGTCATCTTTATAGCAATCAGCCCCAGCATTTT.

The CDR3, as DNA: TGTGCCAGCAGAATACTAGCGGGGGCCTCGAGTGAGCAGTTCTTC. Encoded protein: CASRILAGASSEQFF. The chain employs TRBV7-9 and TRBJ2-1; 11 nucleotides align to TRBD2. The length of the CDR3 is 15 residues. CDR1 is SEHNR, CDR2 FQNEAQ, per germline (reference sequence). V dropped 6 bases and J dropped 9; count of bases not matched to a gene: 10. Complete variable domain (other parts from reference TRBV7-9 and TRBJ2-1): DTGVSQNPRHKITKRGQNVTFRCDPISEHNRLYWYRQTLGQGPEFLTYFQNEAQLEKSRLLSDRFSAERPKGSFSTLEIQRTEQGDSAMYLCASRILAGASSEQFFGPGTRLTVL.

The V call is TRBV10-2, the J call TRBJ1-1; D may be TRBD1 (6 bases). Germline V gene lookup returns CDR1 WSHSY and CDR2 SAAADI. The V gene lost 2 bases and the J gene lost 3 bases, with 10 bases spanning the gap. This CDR3 region has 14 residues. The chain's CDR3 is CASSEQGLDTEAFF. The CDR3, as DNA: TGCGCCAGCAGTGAGCAGGGGTTGGACACTGAAGCTTTCTTT.

This clone was counted between two and nine times. CDR3 amino acids: CASSQRDRGLGAEAFF. The DNA of the CDR3 is TGCGCCAGCAGCCAACGGGACAGGGGGCTCGGCGCTGAAGCTTTCTTT. The gene calls are TRBV4-1 and TRBJ1-1; 12 bases match TRBD1. This CDR3 has 16 amino acids. The trim removed 2 bases at V and 6 bases at J, leaving 7 bases unmatched. Per the germline V gene, CDR1 is MGHRA and CDR2 is YSYEKL.

The chain uses TRBV5-6 and TRBJ2-5, with TRBD2 as a possible D gene (5 bases). Germline V gene lookup returns CDR1 SGHDT and CDR2 YYEEEE. The V end was cut by 3 bases, the J end by 3 bases, with 9 bases between. This CDR3 spans 13 amino acids. DNA of the CDR3: TGTGCCAGCAGCTCCGCCGGGGAAGAGACCCAGTACTTC. Protein sequence: CASSSAGEETQYF.

V and J are TRBV5-1 and TRBJ1-2; the D is unclear. Germline CDR1 and CDR2: SGHRS and YFSETQ. The CDR3 covers 13 residues. Trimming removed 4 bases at V and 8 bases at J, with 15 bases between. CDR3 amino acids: CASSTATVRGYTF. The DNA of the CDR3 is TGCGCCAGCAGCACCGCAACAGTAAGGGGCTACACCTTC.

This clone was observed many times. The V and J genes are TRBV4-2 and TRBJ1-1; D unclear. This CDR3 is 12 amino acids long. Germline values: CDR1 LGHNA, CDR2 YNFKEQ. V was clipped by 1 base and J by 6 bases, with 6 bases between them. This CDR3 reads CASSQGGSEAFF. CDR3 coding DNA: TGTGCCAGCAGCCAAGGAGGGTCTGAAGCTTTCTTT.

The rearrangement links TRBV11-3 to TRBJ1-6, with 9 positions matching TRBD1. J gave up 7 bases and V 3 bases, and 1 base lay outside the gene matches. The CDR3 extends over 14 amino acids. Germline lookup yields CDR1 SGHNT and CDR2 YENEEA. DNA of the CDR3: TGTGCCAGCAGCTTGGGACAGGGCAATTCACCCCTCCACTTT. It yields the protein CASSLGQGNSPLHF. The full variable domain, its missing parts supplied by reference TRBV11-3 and TRBJ1-6, is EAGVVQSPRYKIIEKKQPVAFWCNPISGHNTLYWYLQNLGQGPELLIRYENEEAVDDSQLPKDRFSAERLKGVDSTLKIQPAELGDSAVYLCASSLGQGNSPLHFGNGTRLTVT.

The CDR3 loop is CASSSSRAGRGLNTGELFF. CDR3 nucleotide sequence: TGTGCCAGTAGCTCATCCCGAGCCGGCAGGGGGCTGAACACCGGGGAGCTGTTTTTT. The chain is built from TRBV19 and TRBJ2-2; TRBD1 agrees at 8 bases. From germline, CDR1 is LNHDA and CDR2 SQIVND (reference sequence). Losses at the gene ends were 6 bases for V and 1 base for J; bases not matched to a gene: 16. The CDR3 has 19 residues.

As to this clone: Relative to the germline gene, one junction end is altered; a read error may explain this. In nucleotides, the CDR3 is TGTGCTAGCAGCTTCGGGACAGGCCCAGAGACCCAGTACTTC. This sequence encodes CASSFGTGPETQYF. The chain joins TRBV7-7 to TRBJ2-5, with 8 bases identical to TRBD1. The CDR3 extends over 14 amino acids. The germline CDR1 and CDR2 sequences are SSHAT and FNYEAQ (reference sequence).

V gene TRBV28 combines with J gene TRBJ2-5; 8 bases are shared with TRBD2. From germline, CDR1 is MDHEN and CDR2 SYDVKM. The CDR3 sequence is 15 residues long. The V and J ends lost 6 bases and 2 bases, in that order; junction bases with no gene match: 8. The CDR3 loop reads CASSNSGGPQETQYF. CDR3 sequence (DNA): TGTGCCAGCAGCAATTCGGGGGGGCCTCAAGAGACCCAGTACTTC. The full variable domain, with the rest looked up from reference TRBV28 and TRBJ2-5, is DVKVTQSSRYLVKRTGEKVFLECVQDMDHENMFWYRQDPGLGLRLIYFSYDVKMKEKGDIPEGYSVSREKKERFSLILESASTNQTSMYLCASSNSGGPQETQYFGPGTRLLVL.

The CDR3 sequence: CASSTTGGGNDGYTF. Written as DNA, the CDR3 is TGTGCCAGCAGCACGACAGGGGGAGGAAACGATGGCTACACCTTC. The chain is built from TRBV28 and TRBJ1-2, with 9 bases matching TRBD1. The V gene end was trimmed by 6 bases and the J gene end by 6 bases; junction bases not matched to a gene: 11. CDR3 length: 15 amino acids. From germline, CDR1 is MDHEN and CDR2 SYDVKM.

This clone was detected only a few times. V and J are TRBV2 and TRBJ2-7; TRBD1 matches 7 bases. The germline V gene encodes CDR1 SNHLY and CDR2 FYNNEI. There are 12 residues in the CDR3. The J segment lost 6 bases and the V segment lost 4 bases, leaving 3 bases of the junction unmatched. CDR3 protein: CASSGGQAEQYV. The CDR3 DNA reads TGTGCCAGCAGTGGAGGACAGGCCGAGCAGTACGTC.

This clone was found a few times. The sample contains more than one DNA sequence encoding this CDR3. V and J are TRBV7-9 and TRBJ1-1, with D possibly matching TRBD1 (5 bases). Trimming cost V 3 bases and J 2 bases, with 10 bases left between them. The CDR3 extends over 14 amino acids. CDR1 is SEHNR and CDR2 is FQNEAQ in the germline V gene (reference sequence). The CDR3 DNA follows: TGTGCCAGCAGCTTCAGAGACAGAAACACTGAAGCTTTCTTT. This sequence encodes CASSFRDRNTEAFF.

V gene TRBV19 combines with J gene TRBJ1-1; 10 bases match TRBD1. CDR1 is LNHDA, CDR2 SQIVND, per germline (reference sequence). CDR3 length: 15 residues. The V segment lost 9 bases and the J segment 1 base; nucleotides outside the gene matches: 8. The CDR3 protein is CASNRDRGKNTEAFF. CDR3 coding DNA: TGTGCCAGCAACCGGGACAGGGGAAAGAACACTGAAGCTTTCTTT.